These 2 T cell receptor beta chains share one sample of origin, sequenced in a study of blood T cell repertoires in COVID-19. Sequenced by immunoSEQ multiplex PCR; TCRdb stores in-frame clones only, minus some. The sample has about 220,000 clones; approximately 85% are singletons. The source material was peripheral blood. The receptors were sampled from a woman in her seventies with COVID-19, enrolled during active disease.

The V gene is TRBV11-2, the J gene TRBJ1-3; TRBD1 aligns across 7 bases. The junction had 6 bases not matched to a gene; V was cut back by 5 bases and J by 5 bases. The CDR3 loop spans 14 amino acids. Germline V gives CDR1 SGHAT, CDR2 FQNNGV. In DNA, the CDR3 is TGTGCCAGCAGCCACGACAGGGACCGAAACACCATATATTTT. This sequence encodes CASSHDRDRNTIYF.

J is TRBJ2-7 and V is TRBV7-2; a possible D gene is TRBD1 (5 bases). V lost 1 base and J 0 bases, leaving 10 bases between the germline ends. This CDR3 has 15 residues. Germline V gene data show CDR1 as SGHTA and CDR2 as FQGNSA. In DNA, the CDR3 is TGTGCCAGCAGCTTAGTTCAGGGTTCCTCCTACGAGCAGTACTTC. Translation: CASSLVQGSSYEQYF.